Listed here are 12 T cell receptor beta chains from one sample, sequenced in a study of Ad26.COV2.S vaccination and SARS-CoV-2 variants. Only in-frame clones appear in the TCRdb table, and some are missing; sequencing was by immunoSEQ multiplex PCR. This table holds 300,000 to 350,000 clones, 80% to 90% found once. The treatment is: about 20 received Ad26.COV2.S at low or high dose, single or two shots; about 5 received placebo; per-sample allocation not given. Day 63 after the first injection of vaccine or placebo was the sampling time. This specimen was peripheral blood, taken in a trial of Ad26.COV2.S vaccine versus placebo. Receptors were obtained from a person aged 18-65 years who received the Ad26.COV2.S COVID-19 vaccine or a placebo.

The chain recombines TRBV28 with TRBJ2-1; maybe TRBD1 (5 bases). The CDR3 consists of 12 residues. The ends were cut back, 1 base at V and 13 bases at J, with 11 bases in the middle. Germline CDR1 MDHEN, CDR2 SYDVKM. For the CDR3, the DNA is TGTGCCAGCAGTTTATTGCAGGGCAATCAGTTCTTC. Amino acid sequence: CASSLLQGNQFF.

The count of this clone is one. The chain combines TRBV6-5 with TRBJ2-7; the D is unclear. V was clipped by 6 bases and J by 3 bases, with 12 bases between them. This CDR3 is 13 amino acids long. In germline, CDR1 is MNHEY, CDR2 SVGAGI. Written as DNA, the CDR3 is TGTGCCAGCAGGGCAAACTTTCTCTACGAGCAGTACTTC. Its translation is CASRANFLYEQYF.

The genes are TRBV27 and TRBJ2-1, with D tentatively TRBD2 (7 bases). Per the germline V gene, CDR1 is MNHEY and CDR2 is SMNVEV (reference sequence). The V end lost 5 bases, the J end lost 7 bases, and 24 bases lay between the germline ends. The CDR3 consists of 17 residues. The CDR3 region has the DNA TGTGCCAGCAGTCCCCTTGGCGGGGGCTACTTGGAAAATGAGCAGTTCTTC. Protein sequence: CASSPLGGGYLENEQFF.

V and J are TRBV4-2 and TRBJ2-2, with 12 bases identical to TRBD2. The CDR3 has 15 residues. With V trimmed by 6 bases and J by 1 base, 0 bases remained unmatched. The germline V gene encodes CDR1 LGHNA and CDR2 YNFKEQ. The CDR3 loop reads CASRTSGGNTGELFF. CDR3 DNA: TGTGCCAGCAGGACTAGCGGGGGGAACACCGGGGAGCTGTTTTTT.

The V gene is TRBV25-1, the J gene TRBJ1-1, with D unresolved. V was clipped by 1 base and J by 1 base, with 7 bases between them. CDR1 is MGHDK, CDR2 SYGVNS, per germline. The length of the CDR3 is 14 residues. This CDR3 reads CASSEFGGNTEAFF. The DNA for the CDR3 is TGTGCCAGCAGTGAATTCGGTGGGAACACTGAAGCTTTCTTT. The complete variable domain, with remaining parts taken from reference TRBV25-1 and TRBJ1-1, reads EADIYQTPRYLVIGTGKKITLECSQTMGHDKMYWYQQDPGMELHLIHYSYGVNSTEKGDLSSESTVSRIRTEHFPLTLESARPSHTSQYLCASSEFGGNTEAFFGQGTRLTVV.

The genes are TRBV9 and TRBJ1-3; 9 bases align to TRBD1. The junction had 7 bases not matched to a gene; V was cut back by 4 bases and J by 2 bases. Germline V gene data show CDR1 as SGDLS and CDR2 as YYNGEE. This CDR3 region has 16 residues. In DNA, the CDR3 is TGTGCCAGCAGCTTCCGACAGGGGGGACCTGGAAACACCATATATTTT. Translation: CASSFRQGGPGNTIYF.

The J gene is TRBJ1-6, the V gene TRBV7-9; D not resolved. The CDR3 contains 12 residues. V gave up 3 bases and J gave up 5 bases, with 2 bases separating them. In germline, CDR1 is SEHNR, CDR2 FQNEAQ (reference sequence). The CDR3 DNA reads as TGTGCCAGCAGCTTTAATAATTCACCCCTCCACTTT. It yields the protein CASSFNNSPLHF.

This chain connects TRBV5-1 to TRBJ2-6; weak D call: TRBD2 (5 bases). V dropped 4 bases and J dropped 2 bases, with 13 bases sitting between them. Germline V gene sequence: CDR1 SGHRS, CDR2 YFSETQ. The CDR3 is 16 amino acids. The CDR3 nucleotides read TGCGCCAGCAGCCTCCCGGGGTCCCCTGGGGCCAACGTCCTGACTTTC. It codes for CASSLPGSPGANVLTF.

The gene calls are TRBV5-1 and TRBJ1-2; D gene unclear. Trimming stripped 5 bases from V and 7 bases from J, with 15 bases between. CDR3 length: 13 amino acids. Germline-derived CDR1 and CDR2 are SGHRS and YFSETQ. The CDR3 sequence is CASRTELSFGYTF. In DNA form, the CDR3 reads TGCGCCAGCAGGACGGAGTTGAGCTTTGGCTACACCTTC.

The chain carries TRBV14 and TRBJ2-7, with D possibly being TRBD1 or TRBD2 (6 bases each). This CDR3 spans 15 amino acids. The V and J ends lost 6 bases and 6 bases respectively, with 21 bases between them. The germline V gene has CDR1 SGHDN and CDR2 FVKESK. The CDR3 region is CASSAQGTRGFEQYF. CDR3 bases: TGTGCCAGCAGTGCCCAGGGGACTCGCGGTTTCGAGCAGTACTTC.

V is TRBV19 and J is TRBJ2-1; 10 bases match TRBD2. Per germline, CDR1 LNHDA and CDR2 SQIVND (reference sequence). This CDR3 has 18 amino acids. V was pared by 4 bases and J by 0 bases, with 9 bases of the junction left unmatched. The CDR3 DNA sequence: TGTGCCAGTAGTAGGGCTAGCGGGGGCCCTAGCTCCTACAATGAGCAGTTCTTC. This sequence encodes CASSRASGGPSSYNEQFF.

This clone showed up just once. The V and J genes are TRBV6-5 and TRBJ1-2; D gene ambiguous. This CDR3 spans 14 amino acids. Germline CDR1 MNHEY, CDR2 SVGAGI. Between the trimmed V and J ends, which lost 6 bases and 0 bases, there was a span of 11 bases. CDR3 DNA sequence: TGTGCCAGCAGCGCGGGGTGGTCTAACTATGGCTACACCTTC. It is translated as CASSAGWSNYGYTF.